Below, 14 T cell receptor beta chains from the same sample are listed, as sequenced in a study of blood T cell repertoires in COVID-19. Some clones are missing from TCRdb's copy, which holds only in-frame ones; the method was immunoSEQ multiplex PCR. The table lists 75,000 to 100,000 clones, around 80% of them singletons. Specimen: peripheral blood. Receptors originate from a man aged 50 to 59 with active or convalescent COVID-19.

This chain joins TRBV9 and TRBJ1-4; D is ambiguous. The CDR3 extends over 14 amino acids. V shed 0 bases and J shed 6 bases, with 9 bases lying between them. Germline V gives CDR1 SGDLS, CDR2 YYNGEE. The CDR3, as DNA: TGTGCCAGCAGCGTAGCTCCCCTAGATGAAAAACTGTTTTTT. Amino acids: CASSVAPLDEKLFF.

The chain combines TRBV12-3 or TRBV12-4 with TRBJ2-2, with D possibly matching TRBD2 (6 bases). The V end was cut by 0 bases, the J end by 7 bases, with 6 bases between. This CDR3 has 13 residues. The CDR3 spells CASSLAGGGELFF. In DNA, the CDR3 is TGTGCCAGCAGTTTAGCGGGAGGCGGGGAGCTGTTTTTT.

CDR3 residues: CASSRTGGNEKLFF. CDR3 nucleotide sequence: TGTGCCAGCAGCCGGACAGGCGGTAATGAAAAACTGTTTTTT. The V call is TRBV11-2, the J call TRBJ1-4, with 7 bases identical to TRBD1. Germline V lookup: CDR1 SGHAT, CDR2 FQNNGV. The CDR3 is made up of 14 amino acids. The trim removed 5 bases at V and 4 bases at J, leaving 4 bases unmatched.

V usage is TRBV19 and J usage is TRBJ1-1; unclear D gene. CDR1 is LNHDA and CDR2 is SQIVND in the germline V gene (reference sequence). The V gene lost 5 bases and the J gene lost 1 base, with 14 bases spanning the gap. CDR3 length equals 15 residues. The CDR3 DNA reads TGTGCCAGTAGTCGAGGGAACAGCGAGAACACTGAAGCTTTCTTT. Amino acid sequence: CASSRGNSENTEAFF.

The chain carries TRBV18 and TRBJ1-6, with 9 bases that match TRBD1. Per germline, CDR1 KGHSH and CDR2 LQKENI. V gave up 5 bases and J gave up 9 bases; unmatched junction bases: 5. The CDR3 length is 14 residues. This CDR3 reads CASSNDRGSSPLHF. The CDR3 DNA reads TGTGCCAGCTCAAATGACAGGGGGAGTTCACCCCTCCACTTT.

The rearrangement links TRBV28 to TRBJ2-7, with a tentative D call TRBD1 (5 bases). Trimming took off 5 bases at V and 0 bases at J, with 8 bases between the two ends. The CDR3 runs 13 residues. Germline V gene sequence: CDR1 MDHEN, CDR2 SYDVKM. The chain's CDR3 is CASSRQHSYEQYF. CDR3 nucleotide sequence: TGTGCCAGCAGTCGACAGCACTCCTACGAGCAGTACTTC. Supplemented by reference TRBV28 and TRBJ2-7, the full variable domain reads DVKVTQSSRYLVKRTGEKVFLECVQDMDHENMFWYRQDPGLGLRLIYFSYDVKMKEKGDIPEGYSVSREKKERFSLILESASTNQTSMYLCASSRQHSYEQYFGPGTRLTVT.

The gene calls are TRBV13 and TRBJ2-1; D gene uncertain. This CDR3 region has 13 residues. Trimming took off 1 base at V and 7 bases at J, with 8 bases between the two ends. Germline V gene lookup returns CDR1 PRHDT and CDR2 FYEKMQ (reference sequence). CDR3 region: CASSLDRRNEQFF. Written as DNA, the CDR3 is TGTGCCAGCAGCTTAGATCGTCGGAATGAGCAGTTCTTC.

This clone was observed a handful of times. The chain is built from TRBV3-1 (or the pseudogene TRBV3-2) and TRBJ1-5; the D is unclear. The germline V and J ends were trimmed by 4 bases and 0 bases, with 16 bases remaining between them. This CDR3 is 17 amino acids long. Germline loops: CDR1 LGHDT, CDR2 YNNKEL (reference sequence). The CDR3 here is CASSRHPPSGSNQPQHF. The CDR3 DNA follows: TGTGCCAGCAGCCGTCATCCTCCTTCGGGTAGCAATCAGCCCCAGCATTTT.

This clone was recorded a few times. The chain joins TRBV4-1 to TRBJ2-7, with unresolved D. Germline V gene data show CDR1 as MGHRA and CDR2 as YSYEKL. With 2 bases removed from V and 4 bases from J, the gap between germline ends came to 12 bases. The CDR3 covers 14 residues. CDR3 coding DNA: TGCGCCAGCAGCCAAAAATCCGGTGAATACGAGCAGTACGTC. The encoded protein is CASSQKSGEYEQYV.

The chain employs TRBV6-2 or TRBV6-3 and TRBJ1-1; 7 bases are a match to TRBD1. The V gene end was trimmed by 6 bases and the J gene end by 8 bases; junction bases not matched to a gene: 12. The CDR3 extends over 14 amino acids. Germline V gives CDR1 MNHEY, CDR2 SVGEGT. CDR3: CASSNQGVRSEAFF. The CDR3 bases are TGTGCCAGCAGCAATCAGGGGGTGAGGTCGGAAGCTTTCTTT.

This rearrangement joins TRBV30 to TRBJ2-7; possible D gene TRBD1, 6 bases. CDR3 length: 12 residues. Germline lookup yields CDR1 GTSNPN and CDR2 SVGIG (reference sequence). The V end lost 5 bases, the J end lost 3 bases, and 11 bases lay between the germline ends. This chain's CDR3 is CAWGTGIYEQYF. In nucleotides, the CDR3 is TGTGCCTGGGGCACAGGGATCTACGAGCAGTACTTC.

The J gene is TRBJ2-2, the V gene TRBV5-1; a weak D match, TRBD1 (6 bases). CDR1 and CDR2 from the germline V gene are SGHRS and YFSETQ. CDR3 size: 14 residues. Trimming removed 0 bases at V and 4 bases at J, with 7 bases between. The CDR3 here is CASSLDRVTGELFF. The CDR3 DNA is TGCGCCAGCAGCTTGGACAGGGTCACCGGGGAGCTGTTTTTT.

The chain has TRBV5-6 and TRBJ2-3, with D possibly matching TRBD1 (6 bases). Germline V CDR1 and CDR2: SGHDT, YYEEEE. Trimming left V 1 base short and J 1 base short, with 7 bases between. The CDR3 runs to 14 residues. CDR3 bases: TGTGCCAGCAGCTTGTCAGGGGGCACAGATACGCAGTATTTT. The encoded protein is CASSLSGGTDTQYF. Together with reference TRBV5-6 and TRBJ2-3, the CDR3 gives the full variable domain: DAGVTQSPTHLIKTRGQQVTLRCSPKSGHDTVSWYQQALGQGPQFIFQYYEEEERQRGNFPDRFSGHQFPNYSSELNVNALLLGDSALYLCASSLSGGTDTQYFGPGTRLTVL.

This clone was seen just once. The chain links TRBV15 to TRBJ1-1; D is perhaps TRBD1 (6 bases). Germline loops: CDR1 LNHNV, CDR2 YYDKDF (reference sequence). With 3 bases removed from V and 0 bases from J, the gap between germline ends came to 14 bases. The CDR3 contains 16 residues. This chain's CDR3 is CATSRGRGPMNTEAFF. DNA for the CDR3: TGTGCCACCAGCAGGGGCAGGGGCCCGATGAACACTGAAGCTTTCTTT.